Each of the 11 T cell receptor beta chains below was sequenced from the same sample in a study of cytomegalovirus exposure and HLA in healthy donors. PCR employed 60 Vbeta and 13 Jbeta primers. Profiling relied on immunoSEQ multiplex PCR, and the TCRdb table lists in-frame clones only, not all of them. The data hold 150,000 to 200,000 clones, with approximately 88% observed a single time. Sequencing was carried out using PBMCs. All receptors come from a woman between 18 and 29 years old in good health and CMV-seronegative.

The genes are TRBV30 and TRBJ1-5, with 10 bases identical to TRBD1. Germline values: CDR1 GTSNPN, CDR2 SVGIG (reference sequence). This CDR3 spans 15 amino acids. V gave up 5 bases and J gave up 3 bases; unmatched junction bases: 7. CDR3 sequence: CAWSDRGLHNQPQHF. The CDR3 DNA follows: TGTGCCTGGTCCGACAGGGGGCTGCACAATCAGCCCCAGCATTTT. Full variable domain (missing parts from reference TRBV30 and TRBJ1-5): SQTIHQWPATLVQPVGSPLSLECTVEGTSNPNLYWYRQAAGRGLQLLFYSVGIGQISSEVPQNLSASRPQDRQFILSSKKLLLSDSGFYLCAWSDRGLHNQPQHFGDGTRLSIL.

The chain links TRBV19 to TRBJ1-3, with D possibly matching TRBD1 (5 bases). Germline V CDR1 and CDR2: LNHDA, SQIVND (reference sequence). This CDR3 contains 14 residues. With 9 bases removed from V and 0 bases from J, the gap between germline ends came to 12 bases. This CDR3 is CASKQATSGNTIYF. The DNA of the CDR3 is TGTGCCAGCAAACAGGCTACCTCTGGAAACACCATATATTTT.

The CDR3 sequence: CASSEGLDGYEQYF. The DNA of the CDR3 is TGTGCCAGCAGCGAGGGACTAGATGGTTACGAGCAGTACTTC. V gene TRBV9 combines with J gene TRBJ2-7; 8 bases fit TRBD2. Germline V gives CDR1 SGDLS, CDR2 YYNGEE. V shed 3 bases and J 4 bases; nucleotides not matched to a gene: 6. The CDR3 has 14 residues.

The chain carries TRBV11-2 and TRBJ1-1, with 7 bases that match TRBD1. The V segment lost 5 bases and the J segment 5 bases; nucleotides outside the gene matches: 8. Per the germline V gene, CDR1 is SGHAT and CDR2 is FQNNGV. This CDR3 comprises 14 residues. This CDR3 is CASSPRTGGTEAFF. The CDR3 DNA sequence: TGTGCCAGCAGCCCCAGGACAGGCGGGACTGAAGCTTTCTTT.

This chain uses TRBV6-1 with TRBJ1-6, with TRBD1 matching over 9 bases. The CDR3 runs to 14 residues. Germline CDR1 is MNHNS and CDR2 is SASEGT. Trimming at V came to 11 bases and at J to 6 bases, leaving 8 bases not matched to a gene. The CDR3 loop is CAVGRDRVNSPLHF. The CDR3 DNA follows: TGTGCCGTAGGAAGGGACAGGGTTAATTCACCCCTCCACTTT.

The rearrangement uses TRBV30 and TRBJ2-4; the D gene is possibly TRBD1 (6 bases). CDR3 length: 13 residues. Germline V CDR1 and CDR2: GTSNPN, SVGIG (reference sequence). The germline V and J ends were trimmed by 4 bases and 1 base, with 8 bases remaining between them. As DNA, the CDR3 is TGTGCCTGGAACAGGGAGGCCAAAAACATTCAGTACTTC. This sequence encodes CAWNREAKNIQYF.

The V and J genes are TRBV28 and TRBJ1-2; D gene ambiguous. CDR3 length: 14 residues. V lost 2 bases, J lost 4 bases, and 11 bases lay in between. In germline, CDR1 is MDHEN, CDR2 SYDVKM. CDR3 coding DNA: TGTGCCAGCAGTTTAGCGAGACGGGGCTATGGCTACACCTTC. Encoded protein: CASSLARRGYGYTF.

The J gene is TRBJ2-3, the V gene TRBV18; 7 bases align to TRBD1. Losses at the gene ends were 5 bases for V and 0 bases for J; bases not matched to a gene: 5. CDR3 size: 15 residues. Germline-derived CDR1 and CDR2 are KGHSH and LQKENI. Here the CDR3 reads CASSKGGVSTDTQYF. The CDR3 region has the DNA TGTGCCAGCTCAAAAGGGGGCGTGAGCACAGATACGCAGTATTTT.

This clone was seen more than once but under ten times. This rearrangement joins TRBV30 to TRBJ2-3, with 12 positions matching TRBD2. V lost 8 bases and J lost 6; bases outside the gene matches: 12. The CDR3 is 15 residues long. Germline V gene data show CDR1 as GTSNPN and CDR2 as SVGIG (reference sequence). Here the CDR3 reads CAHSGLAGTRDTQYF. CDR3 DNA: TGTGCCCACAGTGGACTAGCGGGGACCCGGGATACGCAGTATTTT.

This chain connects TRBV27 to TRBJ1-2; 11 bases fit TRBD1. The CDR3 is 17 amino acids. CDR1 and CDR2 (germline): MNHEY, SMNVEV (reference sequence). V trimming: 5 bases; J trimming: 4 bases; junction bases outside the gene matches: 12. The chain's CDR3 is CASSVIPGQGGVYGYTF. The CDR3 nucleotides read TGTGCCAGCAGTGTTATTCCGGGACAGGGGGGGGTCTATGGCTACACCTTC.

The J gene is TRBJ1-2, the V gene TRBV12-2; the D call TRBD1 from the table was never checked on the DNA. TRBV12-2 is deemed a pseudogene. This CDR3 has 16 residues. The CDR3, as DNA: TGTGCAAGTCGCTTAAAGTTCCGGGACAGGGTATATGGCTACACCTTC. Translation gives CASRLKFRDRVYGYTF.